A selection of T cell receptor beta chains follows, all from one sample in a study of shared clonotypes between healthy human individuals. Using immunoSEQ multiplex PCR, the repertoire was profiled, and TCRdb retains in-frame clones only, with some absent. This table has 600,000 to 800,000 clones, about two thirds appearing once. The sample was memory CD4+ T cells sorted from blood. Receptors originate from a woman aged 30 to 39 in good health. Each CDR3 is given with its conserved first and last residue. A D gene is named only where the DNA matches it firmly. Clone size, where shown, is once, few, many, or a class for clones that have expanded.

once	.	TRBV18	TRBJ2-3	CASSPLLGSGREDTQYF	TGTGCCAGCTCACCACTTCTGGGCTCCGGCAGGGAGGATACGCAGTATTTT
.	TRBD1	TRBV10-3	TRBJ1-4	CAISGTGGTNEKLFF	TGTGCCATCAGCGGGACAGGGGGCACTAATGAAAAACTGTTTTTT
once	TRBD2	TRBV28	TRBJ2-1	CASSLWTSGSIHEQFF	TGTGCCAGCAGTTTGTGGACTAGCGGGAGTATCCATGAGCAGTTCTTC
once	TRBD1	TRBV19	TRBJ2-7	CASSRDRAYEQYF	TGTGCCAGTAGCAGGGACAGAGCCTACGAGCAGTACTTC
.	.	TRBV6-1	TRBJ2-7	CASSERSGRERGGYEQYF	TGTGCCAGCAGTGAAAGGTCCGGGCGGGAACGAGGGGGTTACGAGCAGTACTTC
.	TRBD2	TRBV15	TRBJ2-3	CATSGDRTSGRRGRDTQYF	TGTGCCACCAGCGGGGACAGGACTAGCGGGAGGAGGGGTAGGGATACGCAGTATTTT
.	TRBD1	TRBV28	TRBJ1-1	CASSRGLGSEAFF	TGTGCCAGCAGTAGGGGGCTTGGGTCTGAAGCTTTCTTT
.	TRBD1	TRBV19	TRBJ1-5	CASQTRGLSNQPQHF	TGTGCCAGTCAAACCAGGGGGCTTAGCAATCAGCCCCAGCATTTT
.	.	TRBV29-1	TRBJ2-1	CSVGGESSYNEQFF	TGCAGCGTTGGAGGGGAAAGCTCCTACAATGAGCAGTTCTTC
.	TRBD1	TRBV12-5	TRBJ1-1	CASGLGQGPAFF	TGTGCTAGTGGTTTGGGACAGGGTCCGGCTTTCTTT
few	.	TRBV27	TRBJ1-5	CASSLFTDSNQPQHF	TGTGCCAGCAGTTTATTTACAGATAGCAATCAGCCCCAGCATTTT
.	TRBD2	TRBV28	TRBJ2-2	CASSLVVAGDVWTGELFF	TGTGCCAGCAGTTTGGTAGTAGCGGGAGATGTATGGACCGGGGAGCTGTTTTTT
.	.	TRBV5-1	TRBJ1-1	CASSLMDRNTEAFF	TGCGCCAGCAGCTTAATGGACAGGAACACTGAAGCTTTCTTT
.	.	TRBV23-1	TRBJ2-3	CASSQSPSVTITSTDTQYF	TGCGCCAGCAGTCAATCTCCAAGCGTGACGATCACTAGCACAGATACGCAGTATTTT
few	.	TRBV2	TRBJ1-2	CASVGQTTNYGYTF	TGTGCCAGCGTTGGACAGACCACTAACTATGGCTACACCTTC
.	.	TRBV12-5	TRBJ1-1	CASGLGQGNTEAFF	TGTGCTAGTGGTTTGGGGCAGGGGAACACTGAAGCTTTCTTT
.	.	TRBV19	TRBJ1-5	CASSIPSGRRLSNQPQHF	TGTGCCAGTAGTATACCTTCTGGACGGCGGCTGAGCAATCAGCCCCAGCATTTT
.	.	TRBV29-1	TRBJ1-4	CSVTPGPGNEKLFF	TGCAGCGTCACCCCGGGACCGGGTAATGAAAAACTGTTTTTT
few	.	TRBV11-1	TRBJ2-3	CASSLERTDTQYF	TGTGCCAGCAGCTTAGAACGCACAGATACGCAGTATTTT
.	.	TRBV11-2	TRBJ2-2	CASSLQTGTAGELFF	TGTGCCAGCAGCTTACAAACAGGGACGGCCGGGGAGCTGTTTTTT
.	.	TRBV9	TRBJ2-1	CASSVVGDTEQFF	TGTGCCAGCAGCGTAGTGGGGGACACTGAGCAGTTCTTC
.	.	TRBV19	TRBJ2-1	CATKRVSQSNYNEQFF	TGTGCCACCAAGAGAGTATCGCAATCCAACTACAATGAGCAGTTCTTC
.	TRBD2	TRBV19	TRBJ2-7	CASRVAGGSSYEQYF	TGTGCCAGTAGAGTAGCGGGAGGGAGCTCCTACGAGCAGTACTTC
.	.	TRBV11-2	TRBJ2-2	CASSPYRFRPGELFF	TGTGCCAGCAGCCCTTACAGGTTTCGACCCGGGGAGCTGTTTTTT
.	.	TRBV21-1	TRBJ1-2	CASSKPRRGVGYTF	TGTGCCAGCAGCAAACCTAGGCGAGGGGTCGGCTACACCTTC
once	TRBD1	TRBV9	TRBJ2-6	CASSVGQGGYSSGANVLTF	TGTGCCAGCAGCGTAGGACAGGGCGGATACAGCTCTGGGGCCAACGTCCTGACTTTC
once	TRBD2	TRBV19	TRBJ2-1	CASGLLAGGPSYNEQFF	TGTGCCAGTGGATTACTAGCGGGAGGGCCGTCCTACAATGAGCAGTTCTTC
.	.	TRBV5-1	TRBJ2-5	CASSLGGGPEETQYF	TGCGCCAGCAGCTTGGGGGGAGGCCCGGAGGAGACCCAGTACTTC
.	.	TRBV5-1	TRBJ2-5	CASSSGHRGRETQYF	TGCGCCAGCAGCTCGGGACATCGTGGGCGAGAGACCCAGTACTTC
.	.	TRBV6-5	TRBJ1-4	CASSYSGEGKLFF	TGTGCCAGCAGTTACTCGGGGGAAGGGAAACTGTTTTTT
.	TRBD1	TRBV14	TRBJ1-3	CASSQYQGVTSGNTIYF	TGTGCCAGCAGCCAGTACCAGGGGGTCACGTCTGGAAACACCATATATTTT
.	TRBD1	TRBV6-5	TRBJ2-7	CASRPGTGSDEQYF	TGTGCCAGCCGACCGGGGACAGGGTCCGACGAGCAGTACTTC
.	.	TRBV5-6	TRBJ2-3	CASSTGSTDTQYF	TGTGCCAGCAGCACAGGTAGCACAGATACGCAGTATTTT
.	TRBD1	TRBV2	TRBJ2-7	CASSVRMGQGTSGQYF	TGTGCCAGCAGCGTCAGGATGGGACAGGGGACTTCGGGGCAGTACTTC
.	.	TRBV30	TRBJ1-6	CACWGLMDSPLHF	TGTGCCTGTTGGGGGCTCATGGATTCACCCCTCCACTTT
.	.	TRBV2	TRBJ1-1	CASSGYQGLEAFF	TGTGCCAGCAGTGGTTATCAGGGGCTTGAAGCTTTCTTT
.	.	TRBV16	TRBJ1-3	CASSRGDSGNTIYF	TGTGCCAGCAGCCGTGGGGATAGTGGAAACACCATATATTTT
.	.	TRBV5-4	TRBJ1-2	CASSSDGRAGYTF	TGTGCCAGCAGCTCCGACGGGAGGGCCGGCTACACCTTC
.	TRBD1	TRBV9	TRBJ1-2	CASNRGENYGYTF	TGTGCCAGCAACAGGGGGGAGAACTATGGCTACACCTTC
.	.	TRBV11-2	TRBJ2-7	CASTLASYEQYF	TGTGCCAGCACCTTGGCCTCCTACGAGCAGTACTTC
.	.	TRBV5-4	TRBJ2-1	CASSLLQGSYNEQFF	TGTGCCAGCAGCTTGCTCCAGGGTTCCTACAATGAGCAGTTCTTC
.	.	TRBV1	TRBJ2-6	CTSSLRTVRGGANVLTF	TGCACCAGCAGCCTGAGGACAGTCCGAGGGGGGGCCAACGTCCTGACTTTC
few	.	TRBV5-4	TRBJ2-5	CASSLGAGPGETQYF	TGTGCCAGCAGCTTGGGGGCGGGGCCCGGCGAGACCCAGTACTTC
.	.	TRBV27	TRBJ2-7	CASSFFLENWTLRVRTYEQYF	TGTGCCAGCAGTTTTTTTCTTGAGAACTGGACATTGAGGGTTCGGACCTACGAGCAGTACTTC
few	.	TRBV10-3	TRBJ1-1	CATGTTLGNTEAFF	TGTGCCACCGGGACTACCCTGGGGAACACTGAAGCTTTCTTT
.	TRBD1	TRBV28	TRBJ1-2	CASSLGTGGTYGYTF	TGTGCCAGCAGTTTAGGGACAGGGGGGACCTATGGCTACACCTTC
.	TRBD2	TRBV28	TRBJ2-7	CASTPSGPVNYEQYF	TGTGCCAGCACCCCTAGCGGACCCGTTAACTACGAGCAGTACTTC
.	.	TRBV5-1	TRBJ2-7	CASSLQKTYEQYF	TGCGCCAGCAGCTTACAGAAAACCTACGAGCAGTACTTC